The 23 T cell receptor beta chains reported below all come from one sample, sequenced in a study of CD8 T cells in ankylosing spondylitis. Their target antigens are unknown. Points from the study as a whole: Ankylosing spondylitis blood appeared to be characterized by a TCR beta motif of roughly eight highly homologous variants.

TCRdb used MiXCR to reprocess the 5' RACE reads, holding one entry per CDR3 protein. The repertoire holds roughly 370,000 distinct CDR3 sequences, with approximately 20% as singletons. Sequenced input: blood, either unsorted or a sorted T cell fraction (not recorded which). The receptors were sampled from a male donor with ankylosing spondylitis.

The chain combines TRBV14 with TRBJ2-7, with TRBD2 matching 8 bases. The CDR3 runs to 17 residues. The germline V gene has CDR1 SGHDN and CDR2 FVKESK. Trimming at V came to 0 bases and at J to 0 bases, leaving 7 bases not matched to a gene. In DNA, the CDR3 is TGTGCCAGCAGCCAAGATATTAGGCTAGCGGGCTCCTACGAGCAGTACTTC. This codes for CASSQDIRLAGSYEQYF.

The chain combines TRBV24-1 with TRBJ2-1, with D unclear. Germline lookup yields CDR1 KGHDR and CDR2 SFDVKD. The V gene lost 0 bases and the J gene lost 0 bases, with 8 bases spanning the gap. This CDR3 is built from 16 residues. The CDR3: CATSDLFKGSYNEQFF. CDR3 sequence (DNA): TGTGCCACCAGTGATTTGTTCAAGGGCTCCTACAATGAGCAGTTCTTC.

The chain uses TRBV4-2 and TRBJ2-3, with 9 bases aligning to TRBD1. The V gene's germline CDR1 is LGHNA and CDR2 YNFKEQ. The trim removed 5 bases at V and 5 bases at J, leaving 8 bases unmatched. This CDR3 is 15 amino acids long. The CDR3 sequence: CASSFRDRVIDTQYF. For the CDR3, the DNA is TGTGCCAGCAGCTTCCGGGACAGGGTAATAGATACGCAGTATTTT.

This sequence joins TRBV6-2 or TRBV6-3 and TRBJ2-3, with TRBD2 identical over 8 bases. Per the germline V gene, CDR1 is MNHEY and CDR2 is SVGEGT. The V and J ends lost 2 bases and 6 bases, in that order; junction bases with no gene match: 13. The CDR3 sequence is 17 residues long. The CDR3 DNA reads TGTGCCAGCAGTTACGACGGGCGGGAGGAGGAGGTGGATACGCAGTATTTT. Protein sequence: CASSYDGREEEVDTQYF.

The chain joins TRBV7-9 to TRBJ2-2; no firm D call. The CDR3 length is 15 residues. CDR1 is SEHNR and CDR2 is FQNEAQ in the germline V gene (reference sequence). V lost 2 bases and J lost 0, with 7 bases in between. CDR3 DNA sequence: TGTGCCAGCAGCTTAACAGCTACGAACACCGGGGAGCTGTTTTTT. Encoded protein: CASSLTATNTGELFF. Filled out from reference TRBV7-9 and TRBJ2-2, the complete variable domain reads DTGVSQNPRHKITKRGQNVTFRCDPISEHNRLYWYRQTLGQGPEFLTYFQNEAQLEKSRLLSDRFSAERPKGSFSTLEIQRTEQGDSAMYLCASSLTATNTGELFFGEGSRLTVL.

The rearrangement uses TRBV11-2 and TRBJ2-2, with 10 bases that match TRBD1. Unmatched junction bases numbered 11, after V lost 5 bases and J lost 2 bases. Germline loops: CDR1 SGHAT, CDR2 FQNNGV. The CDR3 loop spans 18 amino acids. The CDR3 sequence: CASSQRVGTGDNTGELFF. The DNA for the CDR3 is TGTGCCAGCAGCCAAAGAGTGGGGACAGGGGATAACACCGGGGAGCTGTTTTTT.

A remark on this clonotype: The junction and the germline gene differ at one end; a read error may be behind it. The rearrangement joins TRBV19 to TRBJ2-1, with TRBD1 matching over 8 bases. Germline V gene lookup returns CDR1 LNHDA and CDR2 SQIVND (reference sequence). This CDR3 comprises 14 residues. The CDR3 reads CASSSRQGIHEQFF. The CDR3 DNA reads TGTGCTAGTAGTTCCCGACAGGGGATACATGAGCAGTTCTTC.

This clonotype was seen only a few times. The chain combines TRBV9 with TRBJ2-5; TRBD2 agrees at 10 bases. Germline-derived CDR1 and CDR2 are SGDLS and YYNGEE. This CDR3 is built from 19 residues. V lost 0 bases to trimming and J lost 7 bases; unmatched junction nucleotides: 18. CDR3 coding DNA: TGTGCCAGCAGCGTAGGGTCTGGAGCGGGAGGGCCTCTTGGTGGGACCCAGTACTTC. Its protein is CASSVGSGAGGPLGGTQYF.

The chain carries TRBV3-1 and TRBJ2-2, with TRBD2 matching over 10 bases. This CDR3 spans 16 amino acids. Germline V gene lookup returns CDR1 LGHDT and CDR2 YNNKEL (reference sequence). The junction had 4 bases not matched to a gene; V was cut back by 0 bases and J by 6 bases. The CDR3 DNA follows: TGTGCCAGCAGCCAAGATGGAGGACTAGCGGCCGGGGAGCTGTTTTTT. Amino acid sequence: CASSQDGGLAAGELFF.

The V call is TRBV4-1, the J call TRBJ2-1; D not certain. This CDR3 contains 16 residues. Germline values: CDR1 MGHRA, CDR2 YSYEKL. Trimming removed 1 base from V and 2 bases from J, with 12 bases in between. The CDR3 loop is CASSQGRQATYNEQFF. CDR3 in DNA: TGCGCCAGCAGCCAAGGTAGGCAGGCCACCTACAATGAGCAGTTCTTC.

This chain links TRBV11-2 with TRBJ2-1; 14 bases fit TRBD2. Losses at the gene ends were 5 bases for V and 8 bases for J; bases not matched to a gene: 8. Germline V gene data show CDR1 as SGHAT and CDR2 as FQNNGV. The CDR3 is 16 residues long. The CDR3 region has the DNA TGTGCCAGCAGCCTACGACTAGCGGGAGGGCCAGATGAGCAGTTCTTC. The encoded protein is CASSLRLAGGPDEQFF.

This clonotype was seen a handful of times. The genes are TRBV11-3 and TRBJ1-4; D may be TRBD1 (5 bases). Trimming took off 0 bases at V and 5 bases at J, with 10 bases between the two ends. Looked up from germline, CDR1 is SGHNT and CDR2 is YENEEA. The CDR3 length is 15 residues. The CDR3 loop reads CASSLETGRNEKLFF. CDR3 DNA: TGTGCCAGCAGCTTAGAAACAGGACGCAATGAAAAACTGTTTTTT.

V usage is TRBV28 and J usage is TRBJ1-5; possibly TRBD1 for D (6 bases). Germline values: CDR1 MDHEN, CDR2 SYDVKM. The V end was cut by 5 bases, the J end by 0 bases, with 17 bases between. The CDR3 has 17 residues. The CDR3 nucleotides read TGTGCCAGCAGTCCCCCGGGGGCCACATATAGCAATCAGCCCCAGCATTTT. Translated: CASSPPGATYSNQPQHF.

This clonotype was recorded at least ten times. The rearrangement joins TRBV20-1 to TRBJ2-1; 9 bases line up with TRBD2. Trimming cost V 1 base and J 5 bases; bases outside gene matches: 6. Germline values: CDR1 DFQATT, CDR2 SNEGSKA (reference sequence). The CDR3 loop spans 15 amino acids. The chain's CDR3 is CSARVASGTNNEQFF. CDR3 sequence (DNA): TGCAGTGCTAGAGTTGCTAGCGGGACTAACAATGAGCAGTTCTTC.

The J gene is TRBJ2-2, the V gene TRBV5-1, with a weak D call TRBD2 (6 bases). Germline loops: CDR1 SGHRS, CDR2 YFSETQ. Deletions cut 1 base from V and 3 bases from J, with 10 bases between. The CDR3 length is 15 residues. The CDR3 here is CASSLIREDTGELFF. DNA of the CDR3: TGCGCCAGCAGCTTGATCAGGGAGGACACCGGGGAGCTGTTTTTT.

The chain recombines TRBV28 with TRBJ2-1; TRBD2 aligns across 13 bases. The CDR3 sequence is 15 residues long. Trimming cost V 6 bases and J 6 bases; bases outside gene matches: 5. Germline CDR1 MDHEN, CDR2 SYDVKM. The CDR3 is CASRLAGGEGNEQFF. Here the CDR3 DNA reads TGTGCCAGCAGACTAGCGGGAGGGGAGGGCAATGAGCAGTTCTTC.

The V call is TRBV15, the J call TRBJ2-1, with D unresolved. CDR1 is LNHNV and CDR2 is YYDKDF in the germline V gene (reference sequence). The CDR3 spans 12 residues. Between the trimmed V and J ends, which lost 5 bases and 8 bases, there was a span of 10 bases. CDR3 region: CATSGVQDEQFF. The CDR3 region has the DNA TGTGCCACCAGCGGGGTTCAGGATGAGCAGTTCTTC.

This clonotype was counted only a few times. The chain joins TRBV20-1 to TRBJ2-3; TRBD2 matches at 10 bases. The germline V gene has CDR1 DFQATT and CDR2 SNEGSKA (reference sequence). V lost 4 bases, J lost 4 bases, and 5 bases stayed unmatched. The CDR3 totals 14 residues. CDR3 bases: TGCAGTGCTACATGGCTAGCGGGAGCAGATACGCAGTATTTT. This encodes CSATWLAGADTQYF.

This clonotype was observed a handful of times. J is TRBJ2-7 and V is TRBV27; the match to TRBD1 covers 11 bases. V lost 10 bases and J lost 6; bases outside the gene matches: 11. CDR1 is MNHEY, CDR2 SMNVEV, per germline (reference sequence). The CDR3 loop spans 14 amino acids. For the CDR3, the DNA is TGTGCCACTAAATTTACCGGGACAGGGGGCGAGCAGTACTTC. Translation: CATKFTGTGGEQYF.

V gene TRBV5-1 combines with J gene TRBJ1-1; possible D gene TRBD1, 5 bases. The length of the CDR3 is 14 residues. Trimming removed 2 bases from V and 5 bases from J, with 13 bases in between. Germline V gene data show CDR1 as SGHRS and CDR2 as YFSETQ. The CDR3 loop is CASSFGGTGTEAFF. CDR3 in DNA: TGCGCCAGCAGCTTCGGGGGGACTGGAACTGAAGCTTTCTTT.

The rearrangement links TRBV11-3 to TRBJ2-2; D might be TRBD1 (6 bases). V was cut by 5 bases and J by 6 bases, with 10 bases left in between. CDR1 is SGHNT, CDR2 YENEEA, per germline. CDR3 length: 13 residues. CDR3: CASSPQGPGELFF. The CDR3, as DNA: TGTGCCAGCAGCCCACAGGGTCCCGGGGAGCTGTTTTTT.

The chain uses TRBV2 and TRBJ2-1; 10 bases map to TRBD2. There are 14 residues in the CDR3. The V gene end was trimmed by 2 bases and the J gene end by 7 bases; junction bases not matched to a gene: 2. Looked up from germline, CDR1 is SNHLY and CDR2 is FYNNEI. DNA for the CDR3: TGTGCCAGCAGTGAACCTAGCGGGAGTAATGAGCAGTTCTTC. Amino acids: CASSEPSGSNEQFF. Combining the CDR3 with reference TRBV2 and TRBJ2-1 gives the whole variable domain EPEVTQTPSHQVTQMGQEVILRCVPISNHLYFYWYRQILGQKVEFLVSFYNNEISEKSEIFDDQFSVERPDGSNFTLKIRSTKLEDSAMYFCASSEPSGSNEQFFGPGTRLTVL.

This clonotype has only a few counts. The CDR3 here is CSASRQGTYEQYF. CDR3 nucleotides: TGCAGTGCTAGCAGACAGGGTACCTACGAGCAGTACTTC. The chain combines TRBV20-1 with TRBJ2-7; 7 nucleotides align to TRBD1. Trimming removed 3 bases from V and 2 bases from J; junction bases left unmatched: 4. Germline CDR1 is DFQATT and CDR2 is SNEGSKA (reference sequence). This CDR3 is 13 amino acids long.